This is a list of T cell receptor beta chains from one sample in a study of T-cell memory formation after mild COVID-19. One entry per CDR3 protein results from TCRdb running MiXCR on the 5' RACE reads. The sample yields about 110,000 distinct CDR3 sequences, over 15% seen once. The sequenced sample was PBMCs or a T cell subset sorted from them (not recorded which). Receptor source: a man aged 18 to 29 who had mild COVID-19 (a few samples of this study predate the infection). Cell type and time point are not known. The CDR3 runs from the conserved cysteine through the conserved F or W. D genes are given only for firm matches. Only part of the rows carry a size: once, few, many, or a class if the clone is expanded.

NA,TRBJ2-1,14,NA,TRBV11-3,CASSPGPNYNEQFF,TGTGCCAGCAGCCCCGGACCGAATTACAATGAGCAGTTCTTC
few,TRBJ2-7,13,NA,TRBV6-2/TRBV6-3,CASSWALVGEQYF,TGTGCCAGCAGTTGGGCCCTGGTTGGGGAGCAGTACTTC
NA,TRBJ2-5,13,TRBD1,TRBV19,CASRNRGEETQYF,TGTGCCAGTAGAAACAGGGGGGAAGAGACCCAGTACTTC
NA,TRBJ2-2,15,TRBD1,TRBV5-1,CASSTGTGDTGELFF,TGCGCCAGCAGCACCGGGACAGGGGACACCGGGGAGCTGTTTTTT
NA,TRBJ2-2,16,TRBD2,TRBV12-3/TRBV12-4,CASRLAGTSLTGELFF,TGTGCCAGCCGACTAGCGGGGACATCCCTCACCGGGGAGCTGTTTTTT
NA,TRBJ2-5,15,TRBD1,TRBV7-9,CASSLQGDRGETQYF,TGTGCCAGCAGCTTACAGGGGGACAGGGGAGAGACCCAGTACTTC
many,TRBJ2-2,14,NA,TRBV6-2/TRBV6-3,CASSYMLADGELFF,TGTGCCAGCAGTTATATGTTGGCGGACGGGGAGCTGTTTTTT
many,TRBJ1-1,13,NA,TRBV5-1,CASSQPGFDEAFF,TGCGCCAGCAGCCAACCGGGTTTCGATGAAGCTTTCTTT
many,TRBJ2-2,13,TRBD1,TRBV5-1,CATGTGNTGELFF,TGCGCCACGGGGACAGGGAACACCGGGGAGCTGTTTTTT
few,TRBJ2-3,16,TRBD2,TRBV9,CASSAMIAGTADTQYF,TGTGCCAGCAGCGCTATGATAGCGGGGACCGCAGATACGCAGTATTTT
few,TRBJ2-1,12,NA,TRBV7-2,CASSVTPNEQFF,TGTGCCAGCAGCGTAACCCCCAATGAGCAGTTCTTC
NA,TRBJ1-4,14,TRBD1,TRBV2,CASSIQGAREKLFF,TGTGCCAGCAGCATACAGGGGGCTCGCGAAAAACTGTTTTTT
NA,TRBJ1-4,14,NA,TRBV11-2,CASSPDSHYEKLFF,TGTGCCAGCAGCCCAGACAGCCACTATGAAAAACTGTTTTTT
NA,TRBJ2-4,15,TRBD1,TRBV20-1,CSAFRGQGSKNIQYF,TGCAGTGCTTTCCGTGGACAGGGGTCCAAAAACATTCAGTACTTC
many,TRBJ2-1,13,NA,TRBV5-1,CASSSTGFDEQFF,TGCGCCAGCAGCTCCACAGGGTTTGATGAGCAGTTCTTC
NA,TRBJ1-5,17,NA,TRBV20-1,CSATPSHGGWSNQPQHF,TGCAGTGCTACCCCCTCACACGGGGGTTGGAGCAATCAGCCCCAGCATTTT
many,TRBJ2-2,14,TRBD2,TRBV20-1,CSVTGTRSTGELFF,TGCAGTGTAACCGGGACTAGGTCCACCGGGGAGCTGTTTTTT
few,TRBJ2-2,16,NA,TRBV7-9,CASTPHGRVKTGELFF,TGTGCCAGCACCCCCCACGGACGGGTAAAGACCGGGGAGCTGTTTTTT
NA,TRBJ1-1,16,NA,TRBV5-1,CASSPGKGTTYTEAFF,TGCGCCAGCAGCCCAGGAAAGGGTACAACTTACACTGAAGCTTTCTTT
many,TRBJ2-3,14,NA,TRBV5-1,CASSFMPSTDTQYF,TGCGCCAGCAGCTTTATGCCCAGCACAGATACGCAGTATTTT
NA,TRBJ1-2,16,NA,TRBV6-1,CASSRSGQGTNYGYTF,TGTGCCAGCAGTCGAAGTGGGCAGGGGACTAACTATGGCTACACCTTC
NA,TRBJ1-2,13,NA,TRBV6-5,CASSLWGEYGYTF,TGTGCCAGCAGTCTATGGGGGGAATACGGCTACACCTTC
few,TRBJ2-5,13,NA,TRBV24-1,CATSDPGKETQYF,TGTGCCACCAGTGACCCCGGCAAAGAGACCCAGTACTTC
few,TRBJ2-4,12,NA,TRBV24-1,CATSDDRDIQYF,TGTGCCACCAGTGACGATAGGGACATTCAGTACTTC
NA,TRBJ1-5,15,NA,TRBV7-8,CASSVSRVGNQPQHF,TGTGCCAGCTCCGTGTCCCGGGTCGGCAATCAGCCCCAGCATTTT
NA,TRBJ2-3,12,NA,TRBV7-2,CASSSNRATQYF,TGTGCCAGCAGCTCAAACAGGGCTACGCAGTATTTT
NA,TRBJ2-3,16,TRBD1,TRBV5-6,CASSWTGGRSTDTQYF,TGTGCCAGCAGTTGGACAGGGGGCCGTAGCACAGATACGCAGTATTTT
NA,TRBJ2-1,15,NA,TRBV4-2,CASSNRDQRDNEQFF,TGTGCCAGCAGCAACCGGGACCAGAGGGACAATGAGCAGTTCTTC
few,TRBJ1-1,14,NA,TRBV5-6,CASSWGWGWTEAFF,TGTGCCAGCAGCTGGGGTTGGGGATGGACTGAAGCTTTCTTT
NA,TRBJ1-2,12,NA,TRBV7-9,CASRPGIYCYTF,TGTGCCAGTCGGCCGGGTATCTATTGCTACACCTTC
few,TRBJ1-5,15,NA,TRBV7-2,CASSLSRGSNQPQHF,TGTGCCAGCAGCTTATCCAGGGGAAGCAATCAGCCCCAGCATTTT
NA,TRBJ1-6,18,TRBD1,TRBV20-1,CSAPRGDRKFNYNSPLHF,TGCAGTGCCCCGAGGGGGGACAGAAAATTCAACTATAATTCACCCCTCCACTTT
NA,TRBJ1-5,14,NA,TRBV5-1,CASSLMGPNQPQHF,TGCGCCAGCAGCTTGATGGGACCCAATCAGCCCCAGCATTTT
few,TRBJ2-2,14,NA,TRBV9,CASSARINTGELFF,TGTGCCAGCAGCGCCCGAATTAACACCGGGGAGCTGTTTTTT
few,TRBJ2-2,17,NA,TRBV3-1,CASSPLEGALNTGELFF,TGTGCCAGCAGTCCTCTGGAGGGGGCACTGAACACCGGGGAGCTGTTTTTT
few,TRBJ1-5,13,TRBD1,TRBV6-2/TRBV6-3,CASSWTGLQPQHF,TGTGCCAGCAGTTGGACAGGGCTTCAGCCCCAGCATTTT
few,TRBJ1-1,14,NA,TRBV29-1,CSVRTPVTAIQAFF,TGCAGCGTTCGAACCCCCGTAACAGCTATTCAAGCTTTCTTT
NA,TRBJ2-3,14,NA,TRBV5-4,CASSLGLVTDTQYF,TGTGCCAGCAGCTTGGGGCTAGTCACAGATACGCAGTATTTT
NA,TRBJ2-7,13,NA,TRBV20-1,CSASDEISYEQYF,TGCAGTGCTAGCGATGAGATAAGTTACGAGCAGTACTTC
once,TRBJ1-6,17,TRBD1,TRBV11-1,CASSSGQESSYNSPLHF,TGTGCCAGCAGCTCCGGACAGGAGAGCTCCTATAATTCACCCCTCCACTTT
NA,TRBJ1-5,14,TRBD1,TRBV18,CASSEQGADQPQHF,TGTGCCAGCTCAGAACAGGGGGCGGATCAGCCCCAGCATTTT
few,TRBJ2-5,12,TRBD2,TRBV7-8,CAGGGVRETQYF,TGTGCCGGTGGGGGGGTCCGAGAGACCCAGTACTTC
many,TRBJ2-7,15,NA,TRBV7-2,CASSLDGGGFYEQYF,TGTGCCAGCAGCTTAGATGGCGGCGGGTTCTACGAGCAGTACTTC
NA,TRBJ1-6,13,NA,TRBV6-1,CASNDPGNSPLHF,TGTGCCAGCAATGATCCGGGAAATTCACCCCTCCACTTT
few,TRBJ1-4,15,NA,TRBV4-3,CASSRSSGAREKLFF,TGCGCCAGCAGCCGTTCCTCAGGGGCGCGTGAAAAACTGTTTTTT